Listed below are T cell receptor beta chains from one sample, sequenced in a study of blood T cell repertoires in COVID-19. Measured with immunoSEQ multiplex PCR; TCRdb has only the in-frame clones, and not every one. The data show more than 300,000 clones, over 75% seen once. Sample: PBMCs or T cells enriched from blood (not recorded which). Receptors were obtained from a man aged 40-55 years in a cohort exposed to, infected with or recovered from COVID-19 (not recorded which). Both conserved end residues are part of each CDR3. A D gene is named only where the DNA matches it firmly. A clone size is listed for some rows: how often the clone was seen (once, few, many), or a class if it is expanded.

d_call j_call v_call clone_size cdr3_aa cdr3_nt
NA TRBJ1-2 TRBV20-1 NA CSARSEFGYTF TGCAGTGCTAGATCCGAGTTTGGCTACACCTTC
NA TRBJ2-3 TRBV7-3 NA CASSPVTISTDTQYF TGTGCCAGCAGCCCCGTAACTATCAGCACAGATACGCAGTATTTT
TRBD1 TRBJ2-2 TRBV7-9 NA CASSPRQGSVAGELFF TGTGCCAGCAGCCCAAGACAGGGTTCCGTGGCCGGGGAGCTGTTTTTT
NA TRBJ2-7 TRBV6-5 NA CASSRLAAYEQYF TGTGCCAGCAGCCGATTAGCAGCCTACGAGCAGTACTTC
TRBD2 TRBJ2-1 TRBV25-1 NA CASSDTSGPYNEQFF TGTGCCAGCAGTGATACTAGCGGGCCTTACAATGAGCAGTTCTTC
NA TRBJ1-3 TRBV4-2 few CASTPGGRSSGNTIYF TGTGCCAGCACCCCCGGGGGACGGAGCTCTGGAAACACCATATATTTT
TRBD2 TRBJ2-1 TRBV11-2 NA CASSLLLAGGGEQFF TGTGCCAGCAGCTTATTACTAGCGGGAGGGGGTGAGCAGTTCTTC
NA TRBJ2-7 TRBV6-5 NA CASSYSISPGDYEQYF TGTGCCAGCAGTTACTCGATTTCTCCAGGGGACTACGAGCAGTACTTC
NA TRBJ2-1 TRBV9 NA CASSLLGATYNEQFF TGTGCCAGCAGCCTCCTGGGGGCTACCTACAATGAGCAGTTCTTC
TRBD2 TRBJ2-3 TRBV6-4 NA CASSQSGSRGSSTDTQYF TGTGCCAGCAGTCAAAGCGGGAGTAGGGGATCTAGCACAGATACGCAGTATTTT
TRBD1 TRBJ1-2 TRBV7-2 once CASIVGTASYGYTF TGTGCCAGCATCGTAGGGACAGCCAGCTATGGCTACACCTTC
TRBD2 TRBJ2-3 TRBV12-5 once CASGAGLANTDTQYF TGTGCTAGTGGCGCCGGACTAGCTAACACAGATACGCAGTATTTT
NA TRBJ2-7 TRBV29-1 once CSVFTPGTHYEQYF TGCAGCGTTTTTACCCCCGGGACTCACTACGAGCAGTACTTC
NA TRBJ2-3 TRBV7-3 NA CASGMAGGTDTQYF TGTGCCAGCGGCATGGCCGGGGGCACAGATACGCAGTATTTT
TRBD1 TRBJ1-2 TRBV28 NA CAVQGAGYTF TGTGCCGTCCAGGGGGCCGGCTACACCTTC
NA TRBJ1-6 TRBV7-9 few CASSLGDTHSPLHF TGTGCCAGCAGCTTAGGGGACACCCATTCACCCCTCCACTTT
NA TRBJ2-7 TRBV25-1 NA CASSEWSAGSKYEQYF TGTGCCAGCAGTGAATGGTCCGCGGGGTCTAAGTACGAGCAGTACTTC
NA TRBJ2-5 TRBV24-1 once CATSVRGRGSETQYF TGTGCCACCAGTGTTAGGGGCAGGGGTTCTGAGACCCAGTACTTC
TRBD2 TRBJ2-1 TRBV2 NA CASCLAGGYNEQFF TGTGCCAGCTGTCTAGCGGGAGGTTACAATGAGCAGTTCTTC